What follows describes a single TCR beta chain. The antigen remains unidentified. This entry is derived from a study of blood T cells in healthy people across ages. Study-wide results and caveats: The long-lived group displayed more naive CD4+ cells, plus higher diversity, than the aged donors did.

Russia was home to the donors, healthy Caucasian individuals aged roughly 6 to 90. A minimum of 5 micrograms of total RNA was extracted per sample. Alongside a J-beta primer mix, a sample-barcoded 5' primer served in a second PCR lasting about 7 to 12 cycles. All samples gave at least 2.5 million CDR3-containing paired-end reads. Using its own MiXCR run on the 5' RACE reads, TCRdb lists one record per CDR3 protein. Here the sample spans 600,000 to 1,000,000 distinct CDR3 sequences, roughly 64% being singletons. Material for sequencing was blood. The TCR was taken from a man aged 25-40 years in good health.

The CDR3 DNA follows: TGTGCCAGCAGCTTAGCCGGGTCTAGCGGGAGCCGGGGCGAGCAGTACTTC. Translating it yields CASSLAGSSGSRGEQYF. This chain joins TRBV7-2 and TRBJ2-5; 10 nucleotides match TRBD2. The J call may be incorrect, as the DNA end agrees better with TRBJ2-7. The CDR3 is 17 residues long. CDR1 SGHTA and CDR2 FQGNSA come from the germline V gene.